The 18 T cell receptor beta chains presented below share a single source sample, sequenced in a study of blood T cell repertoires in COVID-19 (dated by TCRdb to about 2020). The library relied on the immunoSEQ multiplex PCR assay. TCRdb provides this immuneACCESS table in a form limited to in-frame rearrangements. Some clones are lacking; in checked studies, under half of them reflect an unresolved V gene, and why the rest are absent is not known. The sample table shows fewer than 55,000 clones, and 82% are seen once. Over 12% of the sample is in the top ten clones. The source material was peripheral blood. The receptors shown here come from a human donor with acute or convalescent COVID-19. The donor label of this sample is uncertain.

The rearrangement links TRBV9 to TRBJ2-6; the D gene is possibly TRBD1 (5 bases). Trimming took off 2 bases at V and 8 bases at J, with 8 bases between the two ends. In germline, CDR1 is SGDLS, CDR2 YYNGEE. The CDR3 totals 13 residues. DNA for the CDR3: TGTGCCAGCAGCGTGCAGGGTCCCAACGTCCTGACTTTC. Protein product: CASSVQGPNVLTF. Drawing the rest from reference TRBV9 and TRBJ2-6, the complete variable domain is DSGVTQTPKHLITATGQRVTLRCSPRSGDLSVYWYQQSLDQGLQFLIQYYNGEERAKGNILERFSAQQFPDLHSELNLSSLELGDSALYFCASSVQGPNVLTFGAGSRLTVL.

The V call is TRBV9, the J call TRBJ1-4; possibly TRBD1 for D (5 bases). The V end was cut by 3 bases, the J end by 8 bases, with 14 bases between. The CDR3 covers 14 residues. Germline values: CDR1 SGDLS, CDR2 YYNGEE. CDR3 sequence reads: CASSAQGSQEKLFF. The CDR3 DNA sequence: TGTGCCAGCAGCGCCCAGGGTTCTCAGGAAAAACTGTTTTTT.

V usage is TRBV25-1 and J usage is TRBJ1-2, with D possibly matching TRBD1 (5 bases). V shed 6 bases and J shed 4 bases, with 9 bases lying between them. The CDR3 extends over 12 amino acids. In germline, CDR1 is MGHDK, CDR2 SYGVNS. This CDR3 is CASSVTGYGYTF. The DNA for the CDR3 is TGTGCCAGCAGCGTAACAGGCTATGGCTACACCTTC.

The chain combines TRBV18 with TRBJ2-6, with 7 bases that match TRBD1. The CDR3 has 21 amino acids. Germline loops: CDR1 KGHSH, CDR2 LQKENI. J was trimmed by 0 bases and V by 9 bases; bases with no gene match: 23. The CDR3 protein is CASFPDRALGGAYSGANVLTF. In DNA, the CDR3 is TGTGCCAGTTTTCCTGACAGGGCCTTAGGAGGTGCGTACTCTGGGGCCAACGTCCTGACTTTC. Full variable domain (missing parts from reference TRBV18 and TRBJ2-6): NAGVMQNPRHLVRRRGQEARLRCSPMKGHSHVYWYRQLPEEGLKFMVYLQKENIIDESGMPKERFSAEFPKEGPSILRIQQVVRGDSAAYFCASFPDRALGGAYSGANVLTFGAGSRLTVL.

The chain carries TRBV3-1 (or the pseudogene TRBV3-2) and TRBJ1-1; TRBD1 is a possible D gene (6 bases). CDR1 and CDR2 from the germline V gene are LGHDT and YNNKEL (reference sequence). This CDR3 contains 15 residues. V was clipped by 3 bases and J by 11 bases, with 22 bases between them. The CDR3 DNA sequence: TGTGCCAGCAGCCAGGCCGGTGGGGGGGGCGCTGGGGCTTTCTTT. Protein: CASSQAGGGGAGAFF.

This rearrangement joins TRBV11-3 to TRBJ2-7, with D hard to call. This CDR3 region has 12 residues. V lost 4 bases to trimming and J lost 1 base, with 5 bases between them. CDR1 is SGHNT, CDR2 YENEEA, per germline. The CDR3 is CASSSQSYEQYF. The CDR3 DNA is TGTGCCAGCAGCTCACAGTCCTACGAGCAGTACTTC.

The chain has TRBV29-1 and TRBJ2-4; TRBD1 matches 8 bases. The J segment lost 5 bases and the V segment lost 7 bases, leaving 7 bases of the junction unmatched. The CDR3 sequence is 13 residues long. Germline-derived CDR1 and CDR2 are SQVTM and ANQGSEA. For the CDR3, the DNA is TGCAGCGCTGGGGCGGGACAGGAAAACATTCAGTACTTC. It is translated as CSAGAGQENIQYF.

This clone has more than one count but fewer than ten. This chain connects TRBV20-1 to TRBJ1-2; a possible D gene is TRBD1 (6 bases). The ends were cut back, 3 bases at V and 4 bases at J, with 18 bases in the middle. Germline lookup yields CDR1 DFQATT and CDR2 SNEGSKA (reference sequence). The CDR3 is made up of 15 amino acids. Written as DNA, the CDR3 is TGCAGTGCTAGTAGGGAGACAGGCGGAACCTATGGCTACACCTTC. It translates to CSASRETGGTYGYTF.

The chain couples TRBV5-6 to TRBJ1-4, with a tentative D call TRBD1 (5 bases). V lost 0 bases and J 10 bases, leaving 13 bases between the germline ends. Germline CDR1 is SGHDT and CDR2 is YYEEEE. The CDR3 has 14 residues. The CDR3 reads CASSLGQSKGKLFF. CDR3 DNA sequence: TGTGCCAGCAGCTTGGGACAGAGTAAGGGAAAACTGTTTTTT. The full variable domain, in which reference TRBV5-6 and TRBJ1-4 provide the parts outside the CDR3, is DAGVTQSPTHLIKTRGQQVTLRCSPKSGHDTVSWYQQALGQGPQFIFQYYEEEERQRGNFPDRFSGHQFPNYSSELNVNALLLGDSALYLCASSLGQSKGKLFFGSGTQLSVL.

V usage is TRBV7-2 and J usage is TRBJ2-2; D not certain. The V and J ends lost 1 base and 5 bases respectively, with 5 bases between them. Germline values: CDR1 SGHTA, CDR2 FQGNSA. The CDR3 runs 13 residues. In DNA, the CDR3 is TGTGCCAGCAGCTTAGAGAGGACCGGGGAGCTGTTTTTT. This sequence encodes CASSLERTGELFF. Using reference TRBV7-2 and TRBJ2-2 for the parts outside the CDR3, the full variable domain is GAGVSQSPSNKVTEKGKDVELRCDPISGHTALYWYRQSLGQGLEFLIYFQGNSAPDKSGLPSDRFSAERTGGSVSTLTIQRTQQEDSAVYLCASSLERTGELFFGEGSRLTVL.

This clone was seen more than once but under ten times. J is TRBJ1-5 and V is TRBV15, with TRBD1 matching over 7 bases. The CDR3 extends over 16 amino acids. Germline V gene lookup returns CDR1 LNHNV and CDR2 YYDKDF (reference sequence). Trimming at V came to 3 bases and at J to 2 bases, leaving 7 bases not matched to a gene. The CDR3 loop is CATSSEGAFGNQPQHF. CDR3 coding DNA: TGTGCCACCAGCAGCGAGGGGGCCTTTGGCAATCAGCCCCAGCATTTT.

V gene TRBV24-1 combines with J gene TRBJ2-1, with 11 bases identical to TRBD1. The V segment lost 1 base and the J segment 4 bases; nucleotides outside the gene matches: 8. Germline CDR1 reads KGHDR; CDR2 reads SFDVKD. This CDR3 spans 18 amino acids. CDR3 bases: TGTGCCACCAGTGATTTTACAACCGGGACAGGGGGTTACAATGAGCAGTTCTTC. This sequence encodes CATSDFTTGTGGYNEQFF.

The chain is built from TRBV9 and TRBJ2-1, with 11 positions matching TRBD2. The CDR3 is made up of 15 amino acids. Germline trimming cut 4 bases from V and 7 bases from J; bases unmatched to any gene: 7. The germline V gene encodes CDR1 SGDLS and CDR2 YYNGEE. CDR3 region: CASSQTSGTVNEQFF. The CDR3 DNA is TGTGCCAGCAGCCAGACTAGCGGGACGGTGAATGAGCAGTTCTTC. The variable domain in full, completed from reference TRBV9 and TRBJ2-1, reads DSGVTQTPKHLITATGQRVTLRCSPRSGDLSVYWYQQSLDQGLQFLIQYYNGEERAKGNILERFSAQQFPDLHSELNLSSLELGDSALYFCASSQTSGTVNEQFFGPGTRLTVL.

CDR3 in amino acids: CASTRRSNGELFF. CDR3 DNA sequence: TGTGCCAGTACGAGGAGGAGTAACGGGGAGCTGTTTTTT. The chain has TRBV19 and TRBJ2-2, with a tentative D call TRBD2 (5 bases). The CDR3 extends over 13 amino acids. V was cut by 7 bases and J by 7 bases, with 13 bases left in between. Germline V lookup: CDR1 LNHDA, CDR2 SQIVND (reference sequence).

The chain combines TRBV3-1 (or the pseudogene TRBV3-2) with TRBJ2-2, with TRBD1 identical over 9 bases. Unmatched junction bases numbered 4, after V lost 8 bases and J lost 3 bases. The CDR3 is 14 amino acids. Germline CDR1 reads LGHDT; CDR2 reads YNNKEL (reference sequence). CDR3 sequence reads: CASEGTGYTGELFF. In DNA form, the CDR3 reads TGTGCCAGCGAGGGGACAGGGTACACCGGGGAGCTGTTTTTT.

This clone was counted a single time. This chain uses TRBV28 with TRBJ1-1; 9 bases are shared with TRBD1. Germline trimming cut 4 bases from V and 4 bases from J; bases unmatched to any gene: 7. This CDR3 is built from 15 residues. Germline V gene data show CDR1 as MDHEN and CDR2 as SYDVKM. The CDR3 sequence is CASSWRTGVVTEAFF. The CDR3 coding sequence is TGTGCCAGCAGTTGGAGGACAGGGGTGGTCACTGAAGCTTTCTTT.

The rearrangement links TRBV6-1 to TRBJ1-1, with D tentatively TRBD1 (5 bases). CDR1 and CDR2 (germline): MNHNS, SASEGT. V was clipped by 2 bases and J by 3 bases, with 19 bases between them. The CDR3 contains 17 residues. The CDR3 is CASSEKTWGRADTEAFF. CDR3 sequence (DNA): TGTGCCAGCAGTGAAAAAACTTGGGGCAGGGCGGACACTGAAGCTTTCTTT.

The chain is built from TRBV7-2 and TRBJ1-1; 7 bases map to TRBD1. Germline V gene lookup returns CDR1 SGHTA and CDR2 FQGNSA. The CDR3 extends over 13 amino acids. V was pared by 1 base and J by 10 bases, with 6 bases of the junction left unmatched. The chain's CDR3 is CASSLGLYRGAFF. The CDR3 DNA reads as TGTGCCAGCAGCTTAGGGCTGTACAGGGGAGCTTTCTTT.